These 11 T cell receptor beta chains were sequenced from one sample in a study of human T cells and chemical hapten exposure. TCRdb recomputed calls from the RACE reads with MiXCR, one row per CDR3 protein. The sample holds approximately 370,000 distinct CDR3 sequences, 4.5% to 5.5% seen once. Time point reported: pre-sensitization, week 0. Sample treatment: therapeutic diphenylcyclopropenone sensitization with weekly scalp DPC. The input for sequencing was whole blood, taken in connection with sensitization to the hapten diphenylcyclopropenone (DPC). These receptors were collected from a woman under 30 with alopecia areata. Some clones in this sample may be carry-over from other donors' samples.

The table lists this clonotype with many counts. The chain has TRBV11-2 and TRBJ1-1, with D uncertain. Germline CDR1 SGHAT, CDR2 FQNNGV. The CDR3 totals 17 residues. Between the trimmed V and J ends, which lost 5 bases and 0 bases, there was a span of 19 bases. CDR3 protein: CASSPLSEEGLNTEAFF. CDR3 coding DNA: TGTGCCAGCAGCCCTCTTTCAGAGGAAGGGCTGAACACTGAAGCTTTCTTT. The complete variable domain, with remaining parts taken from reference TRBV11-2 and TRBJ1-1, reads EAGVAQSPRYKIIEKRQSVAFWCNPISGHATLYWYQQILGQGPKLLIQFQNNGVVDDSQLPKDRFSAERLKGVDSTLKIQPAKLEDSAVYLCASSPLSEEGLNTEAFFGQGTRLTVV.

This clonotype appeared once. The rearrangement uses TRBV7-9 and TRBJ2-1; TRBD2 matches 11 bases. V trimming: 5 bases; J trimming: 3 bases; junction bases outside the gene matches: 3. The CDR3 has 15 amino acids. The germline V gene encodes CDR1 SEHNR and CDR2 FQNEAQ (reference sequence). This CDR3 reads CASSRGTSGYNEQFF. CDR3 nucleotides: TGTGCCAGCAGCCGAGGGACTAGCGGCTACAATGAGCAGTTCTTC. Filled out from reference TRBV7-9 and TRBJ2-1, the complete variable domain reads DTGVSQNPRHKITKRGQNVTFRCDPISEHNRLYWYRQTLGQGPEFLTYFQNEAQLEKSRLLSDRFSAERPKGSFSTLEIQRTEQGDSAMYLCASSRGTSGYNEQFFGPGTRLTVL.

CDR3 residues: CASSLAGPEQETQYF. The CDR3 DNA sequence: TGCGCCAGCAGCTTGGCCGGGCCCGAACAAGAGACCCAGTACTTC. The chain has TRBV5-1 and TRBJ2-5; no firm D call. Germline V gene data show CDR1 as SGHRS and CDR2 as YFSETQ. The CDR3 contains 15 residues. The V gene lost 0 bases and the J gene lost 2 bases, with 11 bases spanning the gap.

In this sample, this clonotype turned up a few times. J is TRBJ2-1 and V is TRBV7-3; 10 bases line up with TRBD1. The CDR3 runs 14 residues. The germline V gene encodes CDR1 SGHTA and CDR2 FQGTGA. Trimming took 5 bases from V and 7 from J; bases not matched to a gene: 5. Here the CDR3 DNA reads TGTGCCAGCAGCCCGGACAGGGGGTGGAATGAGCAGTTCTTC. Protein sequence: CASSPDRGWNEQFF.

Only a few counts were recorded for this clonotype. The chain is built from TRBV6-5 and TRBJ1-3; a possible D gene is TRBD1 (5 bases). The germline V gene has CDR1 MNHEY and CDR2 SVGAGI. Trimming removed 8 bases at V and 0 bases at J, with 14 bases between. The length of the CDR3 is 15 residues. The CDR3 sequence: CASYEGRFSGNTIYF. The CDR3 bases are TGTGCCAGCTATGAGGGGAGGTTCTCTGGAAACACCATATATTTT.

Note on this clonotype: One end of the junction does not line up with germline, which may come from a read error. The chain combines TRBV12-3 or TRBV12-4 with TRBJ1-4; D is undetermined. This CDR3 has 14 residues. The CDR3 here is CASRSRLSGEKLSF. For the CDR3, the DNA is TGTGCCAGCAGGTCAAGGCTATCTGGAGAAAAACTGTCTTTT.

This rearrangement joins TRBV19 to TRBJ1-2, with 7 bases that match TRBD1. Germline CDR1 is LNHDA and CDR2 is SQIVND (reference sequence). The CDR3 is 13 residues long. V gave up 5 bases and J gave up 4 bases; unmatched junction bases: 4. The CDR3 sequence is CASSPQGSYGYTF. The CDR3 nucleotides read TGTGCCAGTAGTCCACAGGGGTCCTATGGCTACACCTTC.

The table lists this clonotype with many counts. The V call is TRBV20-1, the J call TRBJ2-3, with 9 bases aligning to TRBD2. V gave up 4 bases and J gave up 0 bases; unmatched junction bases: 17. This CDR3 comprises 19 residues. Germline V lookup: CDR1 DFQATT, CDR2 SNEGSKA (reference sequence). CDR3 DNA: TGCAGTGCTACAGTGGCGGGTCTAGCGGGATCGACTAGCACAGATACGCAGTATTTT. This encodes CSATVAGLAGSTSTDTQYF.

This clonotype was found a few times. The chain employs TRBV6-1 and TRBJ1-6, with D maybe TRBD1 (6 bases). Trimming left V 1 base short and J 9 bases short, with 22 bases between. CDR1 and CDR2 from the germline V gene are MNHNS and SASEGT. CDR3 length equals 18 residues. This CDR3 is CASSEGFPGAGRRSPLHF. The CDR3 nucleotides are TGTGCCAGCAGTGAAGGATTTCCAGGGGCAGGGAGGCGTTCACCCCTCCACTTT.

This clonotype has at least ten counts. A junction boundary mismatches the germline segment, possibly from a read error. This rearrangement joins TRBV5-1 to TRBJ2-7; D not resolved. The CDR3 sequence is 11 residues long. CDR1 is SGHRS, CDR2 YFSETQ, per germline. CDR3 nucleotides: TGTGCCAGCAGCCCGGGCTACGAGCAGTACTTC. It codes for CASSPGYEQYF.

The chain has TRBV6-5 and TRBJ1-1; tentatively, D is TRBD1 (5 bases). This CDR3 comprises 13 residues. V shed 2 bases and J shed 6 bases, with 10 bases lying between them. Germline V gene data show CDR1 as MNHEY and CDR2 as SVGAGI. CDR3 in DNA: TGTGCCAGCAGTTACAGCAGGGTCGCTGAAGCTTTCTTT. Translating gives CASSYSRVAEAFF.